The 26 T cell receptor beta chains in this list originate from one sample, sequenced in a study of T cell repertoires in ileal Crohn's disease. TCRdb's table, derived via immunoSEQ multiplex PCR, lists solely in-frame clones and lacks some. The sample has some 28,000 clones; about 80% are singletons. Specimen: ileal tissue. Receptor source: an adult with Crohn's disease.

V usage is TRBV5-4 and J usage is TRBJ2-5, with D unresolved. V gave up 0 bases and J gave up 5 bases, with 8 bases separating them. The CDR3 spans 13 residues. The germline V gene has CDR1 SGHNT and CDR2 YYREEE (reference sequence). The CDR3 sequence: CASSLAGAETQYF. DNA for the CDR3: TGTGCCAGCAGCTTGGCTGGAGCGGAGACCCAGTACTTC.

The chain recombines TRBV29-1 with TRBJ1-2; D is unclear. The CDR3 spans 12 residues. Germline-derived CDR1 and CDR2 are SQVTM and ANQGSEA. The ends were cut back, 5 bases at V and 7 bases at J, with 14 bases in the middle. Written as DNA, the CDR3 is TGCAGCGTTCTGACGGGTCTGGGTGGCTACACCTTC. The encoded protein is CSVLTGLGGYTF.

The J gene is TRBJ2-7, the V gene TRBV7-2; TRBD2 matches 15 bases. J was trimmed by 3 bases and V by 4 bases; bases with no gene match: 1. This CDR3 is built from 15 residues. In germline, CDR1 is SGHTA, CDR2 FQGNSA. The CDR3 coding sequence is TGTGCCAGCAGCTCGGGACTAGCGGGGGGCTACGAGCAGTACTTC. Translating gives CASSSGLAGGYEQYF.

CDR3 in DNA: TGTGCCAGCAGCGACGGGTCGGGACTAGTAGGGGAGCAGTACTTC. Translating it yields CASSDGSGLVGEQYF. V gene TRBV6-5 combines with J gene TRBJ2-7; 8 bases line up with TRBD2. This CDR3 has 15 amino acids. Trimming cost V 6 bases and J 7 bases; bases outside gene matches: 14. Germline V gene lookup returns CDR1 MNHEY and CDR2 SVGAGI.

This sequence joins TRBV2 and TRBJ2-5; the D gene is possibly TRBD2 (5 bases). Germline assignment: CDR1 SNHLY and CDR2 FYNNEI. This CDR3 has 13 residues. Trimming left V 7 bases short and J 9 bases short, with 18 bases between. The CDR3 is CASTAGGAGSQYF. DNA for the CDR3: TGTGCCAGCACCGCGGGTGGCGCGGGCTCCCAGTACTTC.

The chain joins TRBV7-6 to TRBJ1-4; 8 bases match TRBD1. The junction had 5 bases not matched to a gene; V was cut back by 4 bases and J by 10 bases. Germline loops: CDR1 SGHVS, CDR2 FNYEAQ. The CDR3 has 13 amino acids. CDR3 coding DNA: TGTGCCAGCAGCTCAGGACAGGGCGGAAAACTGTTTTTT. Its protein is CASSSGQGGKLFF.

There are a few counts of this clone. The rearrangement uses TRBV19 and TRBJ2-3; TRBD1 agrees at 7 bases. The ends lost 6 bases at V and 6 bases at J; junction bases unmatched: 9. This CDR3 comprises 14 residues. The germline V gene encodes CDR1 LNHDA and CDR2 SQIVND (reference sequence). CDR3 sequence (DNA): TGTGCCAGTAGGAGACAGGGAGCGGCCGATACGCAGTATTTT. Encoded protein: CASRRQGAADTQYF.

The rearrangement joins TRBV15 to TRBJ2-1, with 9 bases fitting TRBD2. Germline trimming cut 0 bases from V and 10 bases from J; bases unmatched to any gene: 7. Germline-derived CDR1 and CDR2 are LNHNV and YYDKDF (reference sequence). The CDR3 runs to 15 residues. For the CDR3, the DNA is TGTGCCACCAGCAGAGAAATCACGGGACTAGCCGAGCAGTTCTTC. Its protein is CATSREITGLAEQFF.

In this sample, this clone turned up once. V is TRBV4-2 and J is TRBJ1-4; no clear D gene. With 8 bases removed from V and 7 bases from J, the gap between germline ends came to 17 bases. This CDR3 is 14 amino acids long. The V gene's germline CDR1 is LGHNA and CDR2 YNFKEQ. CDR3 loop: CASALGGLGEKLFF. The DNA of the CDR3 is TGTGCCAGCGCCCTCGGCGGCCTGGGTGAAAAACTGTTTTTT.

The V call is TRBV5-4, the J call TRBJ2-3; 7 bases match TRBD2. The CDR3 has 15 amino acids. The V and J ends lost 0 bases and 2 bases, in that order; junction bases with no gene match: 3. Germline values: CDR1 SGHNT, CDR2 YYREEE (reference sequence). CDR3 DNA sequence: TGTGCCAGCAGCTTGGCTCTAGCGGCCACAGATACGCAGTATTTT. As protein: CASSLALAATDTQYF.

CDR3 DNA: TGTGCCGCCAAAAGGGACTCCCTGAGTAATGAGCAGTTCTTC. Translated: CAAKRDSLSNEQFF. The genes are TRBV6-5 and TRBJ2-1; perhaps TRBD2 as D (6 bases). This CDR3 is 14 amino acids long. V lost 11 bases and J lost 7, with 21 bases in between. CDR1 and CDR2 from the germline V gene are MNHEY and SVGAGI.

The sample holds a few counts of this clone. The chain uses TRBV5-4 and TRBJ1-2; D possibly corresponds to TRBD1 (5 bases). V was trimmed by 0 bases and J by 0 bases, leaving 15 bases between them. The CDR3 is 17 amino acids. Germline lookup yields CDR1 SGHNT and CDR2 YYREEE (reference sequence). CDR3 protein: CASSLEGKGRPNYGYTF. CDR3 sequence (DNA): TGTGCCAGCAGCTTGGAAGGGAAGGGGCGACCTAACTATGGCTACACCTTC.

This clone came up a few times. The gene calls are TRBV5-5 and TRBJ2-6; weak D call: TRBD1 (7 bases). V was cut by 3 bases and J by 3 bases, with 13 bases left in between. The germline gives CDR1 SGHKS, CDR2 YYEKEE (reference sequence). The CDR3 consists of 16 residues. CDR3 DNA: TGTGCCAGCAGCTCCCCAGGGGGAGGTGGGGCCAACGTCCTGACTTTC. Translation: CASSSPGGGGANVLTF. The full variable domain, with the rest looked up from reference TRBV5-5 and TRBJ2-6, is DAGVTQSPTHLIKTRGQQVTLRCSPISGHKSVSWYQQVLGQGPQFIFQYYEKEERGRGNFPDRFSARQFPNYSSELNVNALLLGDSALYLCASSSPGGGGANVLTFGAGSRLTVL.

This clone was observed a single time. The chain employs TRBV10-3 and TRBJ1-1; 8 bases map to TRBD1. The germline V gene encodes CDR1 ENHRY and CDR2 SYGVKD. The CDR3 spans 14 residues. The V segment lost 4 bases and the J segment 6 bases; nucleotides outside the gene matches: 7. The CDR3: CAISGGQVQAEAFF. The CDR3, as DNA: TGTGCCATCAGTGGGGGACAGGTTCAGGCTGAAGCTTTCTTT.

V gene TRBV7-9 combines with J gene TRBJ2-5; tentative D call: TRBD2 (5 bases). CDR1 is SEHNR and CDR2 is FQNEAQ in the germline V gene (reference sequence). The length of the CDR3 is 15 residues. The V gene lost 5 bases and the J gene lost 5 bases, with 18 bases spanning the gap. The CDR3 DNA reads as TGTGCCAGCAGCCCCCCGGGGAGTCCGGGCGAGACCCAGTACTTC. Translating gives CASSPPGSPGETQYF.

A single count supports this clone. The chain recombines TRBV9 with TRBJ2-7; maybe TRBD1 (5 bases). Looked up from germline, CDR1 is SGDLS and CDR2 is YYNGEE. The CDR3 contains 14 residues. With 5 bases removed from V and 0 bases from J, the gap between germline ends came to 12 bases. CDR3 in amino acids: CASRNLQDSYEQYF. The CDR3 nucleotides read TGTGCCAGCAGGAATTTACAGGACTCCTACGAGCAGTACTTC.

The chain has TRBV6-5 and TRBJ2-3; D may be TRBD1 (6 bases). Looked up from germline, CDR1 is MNHEY and CDR2 is SVGAGI. Trimming left V 8 bases short and J 0 bases short, with 15 bases between. The length of the CDR3 is 15 residues. CDR3 sequence (DNA): TGTGCCAGCGGCCTGACAGGCTACAGCACAGATACGCAGTATTTT. The encoded protein is CASGLTGYSTDTQYF.

V usage is TRBV5-6 and J usage is TRBJ1-5; D not resolved. Germline V CDR1 and CDR2: SGHDT, YYEEEE. Deletions cut 3 bases from V and 3 bases from J, with 13 bases between. CDR3 length: 15 residues. CDR3: CASSSTRKYNQPQHF. CDR3 DNA sequence: TGTGCCAGCAGCTCGACCAGGAAATACAATCAGCCCCAGCATTTT.

The chain is built from TRBV5-6 and TRBJ1-2; D is possibly TRBD1 (6 bases). This CDR3 contains 15 residues. CDR1 and CDR2 from the germline V gene are SGHDT and YYEEEE. V lost 4 bases, J lost 2 bases, and 15 bases lay in between. This CDR3 reads CASSLLGQGNYGYTF. The DNA for the CDR3 is TGTGCCAGCAGCCTCTTGGGGCAGGGGAACTATGGCTACACCTTC.

The chain links TRBV6-1 to TRBJ2-3, with 10 positions matching TRBD2. The CDR3 totals 16 residues. Germline values: CDR1 MNHNS, CDR2 SASEGT. With V trimmed by 0 bases and J by 5 bases, 5 bases remained unmatched. For the CDR3, the DNA is TGTGCCAGCAGTGAAGCCTCTAGCGGGAGAATAGATACGCAGTATTTT. This encodes CASSEASSGRIDTQYF.

The chain uses TRBV7-6 and TRBJ1-3; D call uncertain. Trimming shortened V by 1 base and J by 3 bases, and 10 bases separated the two germline ends. CDR3 size: 15 residues. Germline CDR1 is SGHVS and CDR2 is FNYEAQ. The CDR3 nucleotides are TGTGCCAGCAGCTTAGGCGGGGTTAATGGAAACACCATATATTTT. Translated: CASSLGGVNGNTIYF. The whole variable domain, filled in from reference TRBV7-6 and TRBJ1-3, reads GAGVSQSPRYKVTKRGQDVALRCDPISGHVSLYWYRQALGQGPEFLTYFNYEAQQDKSGLPNDRFSAERPEGSISTLTIQRTEQRDSAMYRCASSLGGVNGNTIYFGEGSWLTVV.

The chain uses TRBV4-1 and TRBJ2-1; D gene ambiguous. CDR1 MGHRA and CDR2 YSYEKL come from the germline V gene. V was clipped by 2 bases and J by 4 bases, with 6 bases between them. The CDR3 covers 13 residues. The CDR3 DNA sequence: TGCGCCAGCAGCCAACGTTATTACAATGAGCAGTTCTTC. It specifies CASSQRYYNEQFF.

This chain joins TRBV7-2 and TRBJ2-7; 11 positions match TRBD2. Germline CDR1 SGHTA, CDR2 FQGNSA. V was clipped by 1 base and J by 6 bases; unmatched bases: 5. The CDR3 has 15 amino acids. The CDR3 DNA reads TGTGCCAGCAGCTTAGGAATAGCGGGAGGGAGCGAGCAGTACTTC. Its protein product is CASSLGIAGGSEQYF. The full variable domain, completed using reference TRBV7-2 and TRBJ2-7, is GAGVSQSPSNKVTEKGKDVELRCDPISGHTALYWYRQSLGQGLEFLIYFQGNSAPDKSGLPSDRFSAERTGGSVSTLTIQRTQQEDSAVYLCASSLGIAGGSEQYFGPGTRLTVT.

This chain joins TRBV28 and TRBJ2-2, with 8 bases that match TRBD1. The germline V gene encodes CDR1 MDHEN and CDR2 SYDVKM. The junction had 4 bases not matched to a gene; V was cut back by 6 bases and J by 4 bases. The CDR3 consists of 14 residues. The chain's CDR3 is CASRLGQATGELFF. The CDR3, as DNA: TGTGCCAGCAGGCTGGGACAGGCCACCGGGGAGCTGTTTTTT. The variable domain in full, with the rest retrieved from reference TRBV28 and TRBJ2-2, is DVKVTQSSRYLVKRTGEKVFLECVQDMDHENMFWYRQDPGLGLRLIYFSYDVKMKEKGDIPEGYSVSREKKERFSLILESASTNQTSMYLCASRLGQATGELFFGEGSRLTVL.

The chain carries TRBV6-1 and TRBJ1-5, with 11 positions matching TRBD1. The CDR3 extends over 15 amino acids. Germline CDR1 reads MNHNS; CDR2 reads SASEGT. The V gene end was trimmed by 3 bases and the J gene end by 6 bases; junction bases not matched to a gene: 4. The DNA for the CDR3 is TGTGCCAGCAGTGACTGGACAGGGGGCCTTCAGCCCCAGCATTTT. It specifies CASSDWTGGLQPQHF.

This clone has a single count. This chain links TRBV4-1 with TRBJ2-3, with D tentatively TRBD2 (5 bases). The germline CDR1 and CDR2 sequences are MGHRA and YSYEKL. The CDR3 runs 13 residues. Trimming cost V 3 bases and J 5 bases, with 9 bases left between them. DNA for the CDR3: TGCGCCAGCAGCCAGGACTTGCAAGATACGCAGTATTTT. Its translation is CASSQDLQDTQYF.